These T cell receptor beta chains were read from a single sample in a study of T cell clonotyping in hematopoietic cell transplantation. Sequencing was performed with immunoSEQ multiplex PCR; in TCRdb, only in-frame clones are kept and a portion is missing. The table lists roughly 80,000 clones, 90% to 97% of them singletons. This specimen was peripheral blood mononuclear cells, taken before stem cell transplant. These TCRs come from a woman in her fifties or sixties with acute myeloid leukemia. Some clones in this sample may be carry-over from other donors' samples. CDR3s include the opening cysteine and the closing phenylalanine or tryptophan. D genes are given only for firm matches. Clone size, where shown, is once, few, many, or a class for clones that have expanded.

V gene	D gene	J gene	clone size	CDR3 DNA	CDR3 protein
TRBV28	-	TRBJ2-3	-	TGTGCCAGCAACCCATACTCGGCCAGTGCCACAGATACGCAGTATTTT	CASNPYSASATDTQYF
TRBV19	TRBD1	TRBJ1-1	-	TGTGCCAGTAGTGCCGGACGGGACAGGGGGCGGACTGAAGCTTTCTTT	CASSAGRDRGRTEAFF
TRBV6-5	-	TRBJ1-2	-	TGTGCCAGCAGTTACGTGGGGGTTGGCTACACCTTC	CASSYVGVGYTF
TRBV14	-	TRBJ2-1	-	TGTGCCAGCAGCCAAGAGTGGGGAACGACGACCCAGGCAATGAGTCAGCAGTTCTTC	CASSQEWGTTTQAMSQQFF
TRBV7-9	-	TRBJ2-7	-	TGTGCCAGCAGCTCATACAGGGTAGGGGAGCAGTACTTC	CASSSYRVGEQYF
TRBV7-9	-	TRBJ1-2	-	TGTGCCAGCAGCTTAGTTTTGTCGATGGGGGGCAGCGGTGGCTACACCTTC	CASSLVLSMGGSGGYTF
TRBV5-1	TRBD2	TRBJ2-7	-	TGCGCCAGCAGCTTCGATAGCGGGAGCTACGAGCAGTACTTC	CASSFDSGSYEQYF
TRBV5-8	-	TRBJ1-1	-	TGTGCCAGCAGCACCCTAGCAATGGGCAACACTGAAGCTTTCTTT	CASSTLAMGNTEAFF
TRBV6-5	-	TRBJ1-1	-	TGTGCCAGCAGCCAGGGAGAATTGAACACTGAAGCTTTCTTT	CASSQGELNTEAFF
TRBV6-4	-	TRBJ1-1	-	TGTGCCAGCAGTGACTCGGTCGGGGCGGCTCAGAACACTGAAGCTTTCTTT	CASSDSVGAAQNTEAFF
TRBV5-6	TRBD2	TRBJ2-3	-	TGTGCCAGCAGCTTGCGGCGGGGGGCGAGAGATACGCAGTATTTT	CASSLRRGARDTQYF
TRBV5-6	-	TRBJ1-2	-	TGTGCCAGCAGCTCTTTACAGGGAGACTATGGCTACACCTTC	CASSSLQGDYGYTF
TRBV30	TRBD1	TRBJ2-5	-	TGTGCCTGGAGTGAGAACAGGGGAATGGAAGAGACCCAGTACTTC	CAWSENRGMEETQYF
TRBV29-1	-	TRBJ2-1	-	TGCAGCGTTATGGGTGACTCCTACAATGAGCAGTTCTTC	CSVMGDSYNEQFF
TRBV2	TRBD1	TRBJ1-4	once	TGTGCCAGCAGAACGACAGGGGATGAAAAACTGTTTTTT	CASRTTGDEKLFF
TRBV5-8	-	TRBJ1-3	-	TGTGCCAGCAGCCGGGGACTCTCTGGAAACACCATATATTTT	CASSRGLSGNTIYF
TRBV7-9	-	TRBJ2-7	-	TGTGCCAGCAGCTTAGGACAGGCGAACGAGCAGTACTTC	CASSLGQANEQYF
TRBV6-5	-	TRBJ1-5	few	TGTGCCAGCAGTCGAGTTGGCGATAGCAATCAGCCCCAGCATTTT	CASSRVGDSNQPQHF
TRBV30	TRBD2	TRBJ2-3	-	TGTGCCTGGAGTTCCGGACTAGCGGGAGGTAGGGATACGCAGTATTTT	CAWSSGLAGGRDTQYF
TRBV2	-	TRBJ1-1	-	TGTGCCAGCGGGGGACGGGTGAACACTGAAGCTTTCTTT	CASGGRVNTEAFF
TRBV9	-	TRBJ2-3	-	TGTGCCAGCAGTGCCCAAGGCTTGACAGATACGCAGTATTTT	CASSAQGLTDTQYF
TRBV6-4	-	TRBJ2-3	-	TGTGCCAGCAGTGACTCAGGGGAGGGGGCTAGAGATACGCAGTATTTT	CASSDSGEGARDTQYF
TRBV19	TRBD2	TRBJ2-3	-	TGTGCCAGTAGTATACGCAGCGGGAGTCACCGCACAGATACGCAGTATTTT	CASSIRSGSHRTDTQYF
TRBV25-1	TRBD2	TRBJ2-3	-	TGTGCCAGCAGGCGGGAGGGGGGCACAGATACGCAGTATTTT	CASRREGGTDTQYF
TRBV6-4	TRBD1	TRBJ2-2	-	TGTGCCAGCAGTGGGGACAGGGCCACCGGGGAGCTGTTTTTT	CASSGDRATGELFF
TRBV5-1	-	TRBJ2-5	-	TGCGCCAGCAGCTTGGATCGGGTTAGCGCGACAGAGACCCAGTACTTC	CASSLDRVSATETQYF
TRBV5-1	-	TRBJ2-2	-	TGCGCCAGCAGCTTCAGGGTTGACGGGGAGCTGTTTTTT	CASSFRVDGELFF
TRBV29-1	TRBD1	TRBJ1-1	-	TGCAGCGTTGTCGGTTTAGTTGGGACAGGGGTCGGACAAACTGAAGCTTTCTTT	CSVVGLVGTGVGQTEAFF
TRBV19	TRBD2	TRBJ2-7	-	TGTGCAGCTAGCGGGGGCACCTACGAGCAGTACTTC	CAASGGTYEQYF
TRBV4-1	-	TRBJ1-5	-	TGCGCCAGCAGCCAAGATACACCCTACAATCAGCCCCAGCATTTT	CASSQDTPYNQPQHF
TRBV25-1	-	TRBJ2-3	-	TGTGCCAGCAGTGAGGTACTAGGGGCAGATACGCAGTATTTT	CASSEVLGADTQYF
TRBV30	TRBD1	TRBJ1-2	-	TGTGCCTGGATTCGATATGCGGGACAGGGAGGTGGCTACACCTTC	CAWIRYAGQGGGYTF
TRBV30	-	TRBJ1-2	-	TGTGCCTGGAGTGTACTGAGGCGAAACTATGGCTACACCTTC	CAWSVLRRNYGYTF
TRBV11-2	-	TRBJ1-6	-	TGTGCCAGCAGCTTAGTCCTAGATAATTCACCCCTCCACTTT	CASSLVLDNSPLHF
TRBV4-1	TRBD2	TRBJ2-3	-	TGCGCCAGCAGCCACCCAAAAGCCGGGACTAAGGCAGATACGCAGTATTTT	CASSHPKAGTKADTQYF
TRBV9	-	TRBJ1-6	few	TGTGCCAGCAGCGTAGACAGAAATTCACCCCTCCACTTT	CASSVDRNSPLHF
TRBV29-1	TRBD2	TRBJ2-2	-	TGCAGCGTTGAAGAGTTCTCGGGGCTAGCGGGAACCGGGGAGCTGTTTTTT	CSVEEFSGLAGTGELFF
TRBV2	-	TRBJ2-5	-	TGTGCCAGCAGTGAAGGGGCTAGCTTAGGAGGTTCTCAAGAGACCCAGTACTTC	CASSEGASLGGSQETQYF
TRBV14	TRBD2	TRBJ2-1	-	TGTGCCAGCAGCCAAGTAGGGGGCCCGGCTAGCGGGAGGAATTTCTACAATGAGCAGTTCTTC	CASSQVGGPASGRNFYNEQFF
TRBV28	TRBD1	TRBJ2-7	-	TGTGCCAGCAGTTTTCACGGACAGGGTTTGTGGTACGAGCAGTACTTC	CASSFHGQGLWYEQYF
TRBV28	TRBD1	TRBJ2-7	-	TGTGCCAGCAGTCCGGGACAGGGATACGAGCAGTACTTC	CASSPGQGYEQYF
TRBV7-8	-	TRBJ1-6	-	TGTGCCAGCAGCTTCGCTAATTCACCCCTCCACTTT	CASSFANSPLHF
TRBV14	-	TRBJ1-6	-	TGTGCCAGCAGCCAATTTGGGGGATCCGCGAATTCACCCCTCCACTTT	CASSQFGGSANSPLHF
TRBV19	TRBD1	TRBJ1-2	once	TGTGCCAGTACCGCCGACAGGGTAAAGGAGAGCACCTTC	CASTADRVKESTF